The clone carrying this T cell receptor (beta chain) was picked up a small number of times. Its antigen remains unknown. Trimming took off 6 bases at V and 3 bases at J, with 21 bases between the two ends. CDR1 and CDR2 from the germline V gene are SEHNR and FQNEAQ (reference sequence). The CDR3 is 16 amino acids. As it was prepared, the TCRbeta library received unique molecular identifiers. MiXCR, run by TCRdb on the PCR reads, gives a single entry per CDR3 protein. In the table there are 700,000 or so distinct CDR3 sequences, 13% of which are singletons. These data are taken from a study of T-cell reconstitution after alpha-beta-depleted transplantation in children. Study findings and constraints: Diversity and T-cell counts at one year after transplant derived mostly from new T cells. Roughly two months post-transplant, alpha-beta T cells reportedly originated from several hundred graft clones that had expanded. It was surviving recipient T cells and thymic progenitors that gave some patients high TCRbeta diversity at day 60.

The V call is TRBV7-9, the J call TRBJ2-7; D might be TRBD1 (7 bases). The source of this sequence is a girl aged 2-15 years with congenital amegakaryocytic thrombocytopenia, due to receive a stem cell transplant. The starting material was PBMCs, obtained before TCRalphabeta/CD19-depleted stem cell transplant. The chain's CDR3 is CASSSTGEVLNYEQYF. CDR3 in DNA: TGTGCCAGCAGTTCTACAGGGGAGGTTTTGAACTACGAGCAGTACTTC.